These T cell receptor beta chains were read from a single sample in a study of regulatory T cells in long-lasting Graves disease. TCRdb independently ran MiXCR on the multiplex PCR reads; one entry per CDR3 protein. The repertoire holds 600,000 to 850,000 distinct CDR3 sequences, with about 30% as singletons. The sequenced sample was peripheral blood mononuclear cells (PBMCs), obtained when the disease was refractory, from a patient treated with antithyroid drugs. The source of these receptors is a female donor with Graves disease. Both conserved end residues are part of each CDR3. D genes are given only for firm matches. Not all rows give a size; the values are once, few, many and, for expanded clones, a class.

V	D	J	size	DNA	CDR3
TRBV5-1	TRBD2	TRBJ2-4	.	TGCGCCAGCAGCAAGAAGCGGGAGGGTCCCGACATTCAGTACTTC	CASSKKREGPDIQYF
TRBV7-9	.	TRBJ1-1	once	TGTGCCAGCAGCACTACAGTGGAGACTGAAGCTTTCTTT	CASSTTVETEAFF
TRBV20-1	.	TRBJ2-7	.	TGCAGTGCTAACCCGCCACTCGCCGGCTACGAGCAGTACTTC	CSANPPLAGYEQYF
TRBV5-1	.	TRBJ1-4	few	TGCGCCAGCAGCGCGACAGGCCTCAATGAAAAACTGTTTTTT	CASSATGLNEKLFF
TRBV19	.	TRBJ1-5	.	TGTGCCAGTAGTATATCCGGGAATAGCAATCAGCCCCAGCATTTT	CASSISGNSNQPQHF
TRBV13	.	TRBJ1-3	.	TGTGCCAGCAGCAGTAAGGGGCCTGGAAACACCATATATTTT	CASSSKGPGNTIYF
TRBV29-1	.	TRBJ2-5	many	TGCAGCGTTGAAGGTTTAGGGGCCGAGACCCAGTACTTC	CSVEGLGAETQYF
TRBV15	.	TRBJ1-2	.	TGTGCCACCAGCAGAGATCGGGAGGACAACTGTGGCTACACCTTC	CATSRDREDNCGYTF
TRBV27	TRBD2	TRBJ2-5	.	TGTGCCAGCAGTCCTGGGGACTATCAAGAGACCCAGTACTTC	CASSPGDYQETQYF
TRBV6-9	.	TRBJ1-2	few	TGTGCCAGCAGTTATCAATTGGTCTATGGCTACACCTTC	CASSYQLVYGYTF
TRBV25-1	TRBD1	TRBJ1-1	.	TGTGCCAGCAGTACAGGGGTATTCACTGAAGCTTTCTTT	CASSTGVFTEAFF
TRBV6-1	.	TRBJ1-5	few	TGTGCCAGCGCCGGGGGGTGGGGATTTCAGCCCCAGCATTTT	CASAGGWGFQPQHF
TRBV5-6	TRBD1	TRBJ1-2	.	TGTGCCAGCAGTCCACAGGGGCCCCATGCTGGCTACACCTTC	CASSPQGPHAGYTF
TRBV29-1	TRBD1	TRBJ2-7	few	TGCAGCGTCCGGGACAGTGTAACCTACGAGCAGTACTTC	CSVRDSVTYEQYF
TRBV19	.	TRBJ1-1	few	TGTGCCAGTACCATTCAGGGCTTACTGAACACTGAAGCTTTCTTT	CASTIQGLLNTEAFF
TRBV20-1	.	TRBJ1-6	.	TGCAGTGCTAGAGTCCAGGGTAGGGGTTCACCCCTCCACTTT	CSARVQGRGSPLHF
TRBV13	.	TRBJ1-1	few	TGTGCCAGCAGCCCAAGGGGTGATGGGAACACTGAAGCTTTCTTT	CASSPRGDGNTEAFF
TRBV6-1	TRBD2	TRBJ2-7	.	TGTGCCAGCACTAAGAAGGCGGGACTAGCCTACGAGCAGTACTTC	CASTKKAGLAYEQYF
TRBV9	.	TRBJ1-4	.	TGTGCCAGCAGCGTAGGTGTAGCCCTCGGTGAAAAACTGTTTTTT	CASSVGVALGEKLFF
TRBV3-1	.	TRBJ1-5	few	TGTGCCAGCAGCCAGCGGGGGCTCGGCCAGCCCCAGCATTTT	CASSQRGLGQPQHF
TRBV6-1	TRBD1	TRBJ1-2	.	TGTGCCAGCAGTCGGGACAGCTACCCCCGGGGCTATGGCTACACCTTC	CASSRDSYPRGYGYTF
TRBV28	.	TRBJ2-3	.	TGTGCCAGCAGTTTAGGTACGGGTGAGGTTGGCACAGATACGCAGTATTTT	CASSLGTGEVGTDTQYF
TRBV5-1	.	TRBJ1-2	.	TGCGCCAGCAGTGACATCCATGGCTACACCTTC	CASSDIHGYTF
TRBV6-1	.	TRBJ2-7	.	TGTGCCAGCCGGGACATCGTCTACGAGCAGTACTTC	CASRDIVYEQYF
TRBV11-2	.	TRBJ2-5	few	TGTGCCAGCAGCTTAATCCAGGGTCAAGAGACCCAGTACTTC	CASSLIQGQETQYF
TRBV11-1	TRBD1	TRBJ2-7	many	TGTGCCAGCAGCTCTACCGGGACAGGGGTGGTCGAGCAGTACTTC	CASSSTGTGVVEQYF
TRBV10-3	.	TRBJ1-2	many	TGTGCCATCAGTGAGCCCCTGACGGGGGCCGGGTATGGCTACACCTTC	CAISEPLTGAGYGYTF
TRBV6-9	.	TRBJ2-7	.	TGTGCCAGCAGTTACAGCCGGGTTTCCCTCTACGAGCAGTACTTC	CASSYSRVSLYEQYF
TRBV12-3/TRBV12-4	.	TRBJ1-1	few	TGTGCCAGCAGCTTACGGGCGCAGAACACTGAAGCTTTCTTT	CASSLRAQNTEAFF
TRBV24-1	TRBD1	TRBJ2-7	.	TGTGCCACCAGCCCCGGGACAGGATACGAGCAGTACTTC	CATSPGTGYEQYF
TRBV7-3	.	TRBJ2-7	.	TGTGCCAGCAGCTTAGGGCGGAATACCTACGAGCAGTACTTC	CASSLGRNTYEQYF
TRBV28	.	TRBJ2-2	.	TGTGCCAGCAGTCTAACAGGAGCACGGGAGCTGTTTTTT	CASSLTGARELFF